This T cell receptor (beta chain) was captured in a study of PD-L1 blockade in urothelial cancer (dated by TCRdb to 2016 to 2017). In terms of the full investigation: Every patient began therapy in about 2014 and was given atezolizumab 1,200 mg intravenously every 3 weeks. Durable clinical benefit was defined as progression-free survival longer than 6 months, and TCR features were also tested against progression-free and overall survival. Blood samples gave median yields of about 150,000 T cells and 80,000 or so unique TCRs, along with a median clonality of about 0.084. In the same patients who had TCR sequencing, pretreatment tumors also underwent whole exome sequencing and RNA sequencing. Pretreatment blood TCR-seq was available for about 27 patients, at least one posttreatment blood collection was obtained for around 25 patients, and tumor TCR-seq was available for around 25 patients. Blood samples were analyzed at 3 weeks after treatment start (second dose) and at 6 weeks after treatment start. Pretreatment tumor samples, along with matched peripheral blood serially collected before and after atezolizumab treatment, were subjected to TCR sequencing. About 90% of the roughly 29 patients were males with bladder-origin urothelial cancer, and 18 of 29 reported a prior smoking history. Durable clinical benefit was achieved by nine patients but not by the remaining 20. Patients had an ECOG performance status of 0 or 1 and had received between 0 and 3 prior chemotherapy regimens. The study was an exploratory multi-omic analysis of somatic, immune and clinical correlates of response to PD-L1 blockade with atezolizumab in urothelial cancer.

The germline V gene specifies ENHRY as CDR1 and SYGVKD as CDR2. The CDR3 sequence holds 14 residues, the cysteine and phenylalanine included. The read is trimmed to its CDR3 DNA, 42 bases read in frame from base 1. Trimming removed 5 bases from V and 5 bases from J, leaving 15 bases between the germline ends. What the work shows at the level of the full study, not this receptor alone: A pretreatment peripheral blood TCR clonality below the median was linked to improved progression-free and overall survival. Because the sample size was small (n ≈ 30) and many of the analyses were exploratory, the results are meant to be hypothesis-generating. Patients with durable benefit showed greater expansion of tumor-associated TCR clones in peripheral blood 3 weeks after starting treatment (n ≈ 21, p = 0.022).

Each PCR received spiked-in synthetic TCR analog templates so that absolute template abundance could be estimated from read counts. Using the immunoSEQ assay, TCRbeta CDR3 regions were amplified from genomic DNA with bias-controlled V and J gene primers. Sequencing of rearranged TCRbeta segments was performed at approximately 20X coverage. The published analysis was carried out like this. Sequencing errors were corrected by clustering, and CDR3s were annotated against IMGT so that V, D and J genes could be assigned. Downstream analyses used only productive TCRbeta rearrangements and left out out-of-frame or stop-codon sequences. Clonality was computed as one minus Shannon entropy normalized by the log of the number of unique productive sequences. Fisher's exact test with Benjamini-Hochberg correction, at a threshold of adjusted p below 0.01, was used to find clones that differed between time points or between blood and tumor. This immuneACCESS table, as held by TCRdb, lists in-frame sequences with V and J called but not all clones. Of the missing ones, under half trace to an unresolved V gene in checked studies; the others have no known cause. V and J calls and clone size are those listed in that table; D and trimming were worked out from the DNA. Across this sample there are more than 55,000 clones, with 70% to 90% seen only once. Together, the top ten hold less than 3% of the sample.

Concerning this clone: The clone's antigen remains unknown. The record has no base qualities; no much larger clone is one base away.

The cohort included 29 patients with locally advanced or metastatic urothelial carcinoma who were treated at Memorial Sloan Kettering on a trial protocol. Peripheral blood mononuclear cells were collected pretreatment and during treatment, with between 1 and 8 total time points per patient. The Qiagen DNeasy Blood extraction kit was used to purify genomic DNA from total PBMCs and from tumor samples. PBMCs were collected pretreatment and during treatment, and were isolated and stored as previously described. The rearranged segments are TRBV10-3 and TRBJ1-1; TRBD1 is a weak D gene call, 5 bases matching. This specimen consisted of PBMCs, obtained around atezolizumab (anti-PD-L1) treatment. This TCR derives from a man aged 45-65 years with urothelial cancer. This receptor has the CDR3 CAISTTGGGTEAFF. The nucleotide sequence is TGTGCCATCAGTACCACTGGGGGGGGAACTGAAGCTTTCTTT.